These T cell receptor beta chains were read from a single sample in a study of cytomegalovirus exposure and HLA in healthy donors. TCRdb's copy holds only in-frame clones and misses some; the assay was immunoSEQ multiplex PCR. This sample has about 210,000 clones; 60% to 80% occur once, and the top ten carry about 2%. The sample comprised PBMCs. Every receptor here comes from a male donor in good health and CMV-seronegative. The CDR3 runs from the conserved cysteine through the conserved F or W. Each record gives: clone size, V gene, J gene, D gene, CDR3 protein, CDR3 DNA. A D gene is named only where the DNA matches it firmly. A row's size may be missing; if present it is once, few, many or a size class.

NA	TRBV27	TRBJ2-7	TRBD1	CASRPGTGAYEQYF	TGTGCCAGCCGCCCCGGGACAGGGGCCTACGAGCAGTACTTC
NA	TRBV4-2	TRBJ1-3	NA	CASSQDRAGESAIYF	TGTGCCAGCAGCCAAGATCGCGCAGGGGAGTCGGCCATATATTTT
NA	TRBV5-1	TRBJ2-3	TRBD1	CASSLDTGANTDTQYF	TGCGCCAGCAGCTTGGATACAGGGGCGAACACAGATACGCAGTATTTT
NA	TRBV10-3	TRBJ2-2	TRBD1	CAISTPLGQGAFGELFF	TGTGCCATCAGCACTCCTCTGGGACAGGGGGCTTTCGGGGAGCTGTTTTTT
NA	TRBV7-9	TRBJ2-1	TRBD2	CASSLAGGREQFF	TGTGCCAGCAGTTTAGCGGGGGGACGGGAGCAGTTCTTC
NA	TRBV29-1	TRBJ1-1	NA	CSVNTDNTEAFF	TGCAGCGTTAATACAGATAACACTGAAGCTTTCTTT
NA	TRBV27	TRBJ2-1	NA	CASSLNVAAYNEQFF	TGTGCCAGCAGTTTAAATGTCGCGGCGTACAATGAGCAGTTCTTC
NA	TRBV5-1	TRBJ1-2	TRBD1	CASSLLPDGQDNYGYTF	TGCGCCAGCAGCTTGCTTCCCGACGGACAGGACAACTATGGCTACACCTTC
NA	TRBV28	TRBJ1-5	TRBD1	CASSWDRAGSQPQHF	TGTGCCAGCAGTTGGGACAGGGCGGGGAGTCAGCCCCAGCATTTT
NA	TRBV7-9	TRBJ1-1	TRBD1	CASRSTGAAEAFF	TGTGCCAGCAGATCCACAGGGGCGGCTGAAGCTTTCTTT
NA	TRBV7-9	TRBJ1-1	NA	CSSSLPQGRTEAFF	TGTTCCAGCAGCTTACCCCAGGGAAGGACTGAAGCTTTCTTT
NA	TRBV29-1	TRBJ2-1	NA	CSVWTATYNEQFF	TGCAGCGTTTGGACAGCCACCTACAATGAGCAGTTCTTC
once	TRBV5-1	TRBJ1-1	NA	CASTLGGGDNTEAFF	TGCGCCAGCACCCTGGGGGGGGGTGACAACACTGAAGCTTTCTTT
NA	TRBV5-1	TRBJ1-1	NA	CASSLDAGGAEAFF	TGCGCCAGCAGCTTGGATGCCGGCGGGGCTGAAGCTTTCTTT
few	TRBV7-8	TRBJ1-1	TRBD1	CASSLTGWSSDTEAFF	TGTGCCAGCAGCTTGACAGGGTGGTCTTCGGACACTGAAGCTTTCTTT
once	TRBV5-6	TRBJ2-7	NA	CASSWDIPPYEQYF	TGTGCCAGCAGCTGGGACATTCCCCCATACGAGCAGTACTTC
NA	TRBV5-1	TRBJ2-7	NA	CASSWDTHEQCF	TGCGCCAGCAGCTGGGACACCCACGAGCAGTGCTTC
few	TRBV7-6	TRBJ2-1	TRBD2	CASSLIASGGQSYNEQFF	TGTGCCAGCAGCTTAATAGCTAGCGGGGGGCAATCCTACAATGAGCAGTTCTTC
NA	TRBV28	TRBJ1-5	TRBD1	CASRGTVRGNQPQHF	TGTGCCAGCAGGGGGACAGTGAGGGGCAATCAGCCCCAGCATTTT
NA	TRBV29-1	TRBJ1-2	TRBD1	CGVYIRPDREYGYTF	TGCGGCGTGTACATCCGACCGGACAGGGAATATGGCTACACCTTC
NA	TRBV14	TRBJ2-7	NA	CASSQEAHEQYF	TGTGCCAGCAGCCAAGAGGCCCACGAGCAGTACTTC
once	TRBV29-1	TRBJ2-1	NA	CSVDEGEYNEQFF	TGCAGCGTTGACGAAGGGGAATACAATGAGCAGTTCTTC
few	TRBV25-1	TRBJ1-1	TRBD1	CASSGGTVYSYIEAFF	TGTGCCAGCAGTGGAGGGACAGTCTATTCTTACATAGAAGCTTTCTTT
NA	TRBV7-3	TRBJ2-2	TRBD2	CASSLTAGGPATGELFF	TGTGCCAGCAGCTTGACAGCGGGAGGGCCCGCCACCGGGGAGCTGTTTTTT
NA	TRBV19	TRBJ1-1	TRBD1	CASTAPGQGIRTEAFF	TGTGCCAGTACCGCCCCGGGACAGGGAATTCGCACTGAAGCTTTCTTT
NA	TRBV27	TRBJ2-3	NA	CASSLTDTQYF	TGTGCCAGCAGTCTCACAGATACGCAGTATTTT
NA	TRBV9	TRBJ2-1	NA	CASSVVGGTYNEQFF	TGTGCCAGCAGCGTAGTCGGGGGTACCTACAATGAGCAGTTCTTC
NA	TRBV6-6	TRBJ2-1	TRBD1	CASITGVSYNEQFF	TGTGCCAGCATTACAGGGGTGTCCTACAATGAGCAGTTCTTC
once	TRBV10-3	TRBJ2-2	TRBD2	CAISPNSGGANGELFF	TGTGCCATCAGCCCTAATAGCGGGGGGGCAAACGGGGAGCTGTTTTTT
NA	TRBV30	TRBJ2-4	TRBD1	CAGSSRGRTKNIQYF	TGTGCCGGCTCCAGCAGGGGGCGAACCAAAAACATTCAGTACTTC
NA	TRBV18	TRBJ1-5	TRBD1	CASSPRQGRGNQPQHF	TGTGCCAGCTCACCTAGACAGGGTAGGGGCAATCAGCCCCAGCATTTT
NA	TRBV29-1	TRBJ2-1	NA	CSVVQYNEQFF	TGCAGCGTTGTACAGTACAATGAGCAGTTCTTC
NA	TRBV13	TRBJ2-5	NA	CASSLGQGMTTQYF	TGTGCCAGCAGCTTAGGGCAGGGAATGACGACCCAGTACTTC
few	TRBV6-5	TRBJ1-2	TRBD1	CASSGNRGLGYGYTF	TGTGCCAGCAGTGGGAACAGGGGTTTGGGCTATGGCTACACCTTC
NA	TRBV28	TRBJ2-7	NA	CASTGDVSEQYF	TGTGCCAGCACAGGTGATGTGAGCGAGCAGTACTTC
NA	TRBV2	TRBJ2-2	TRBD2	CASSESRGGITGELFF	TGTGCCAGCAGTGAAAGCCGGGGGGGAATAACCGGGGAGCTGTTTTTT
NA	TRBV4-1	TRBJ1-5	TRBD1	CASSRRTGGPSQPQHF	TGCGCCAGCAGCCGCCGGACAGGGGGTCCTAGTCAGCCCCAGCATTTT
NA	TRBV28	TRBJ1-2	NA	CASSLSGYGYTF	TGTGCCAGCAGTTTGTCCGGGTATGGCTACACCTTC
NA	TRBV6-1	TRBJ1-6	NA	CASSEATAYNSPLHF	TGTGCCAGCAGTGAAGCTACAGCTTATAATTCACCCCTCCACTTT
NA	TRBV30	TRBJ2-2	TRBD1	CAWKQGTGELFF	TGTGCCTGGAAACAGGGGACCGGGGAGCTGTTTTTT
NA	TRBV6-6	TRBJ1-5	NA	CASGGREHQPQHF	TGTGCCAGCGGCGGTCGGGAACATCAGCCCCAGCATTTT
NA	TRBV4-3	TRBJ2-1	NA	CASSQGTGRVNEQFF	TGCGCCAGCAGCCAAGGAACAGGGCGGGTCAATGAGCAGTTCTTC
NA	TRBV19	TRBJ1-4	TRBD1	CASSKRTGWGREKLFF	TGTGCCAGTAGTAAACGGACAGGGTGGGGCAGGGAAAAACTGTTTTTT
NA	TRBV14	TRBJ2-2	NA	CASSPKKRGGRTGELFF	TGTGCCAGCAGCCCCAAGAAGCGTGGCGGTCGCACCGGGGAGCTGTTTTTT
NA	TRBV11-2	TRBJ2-3	NA	CASSPTLAARVDTQYF	TGTGCCAGCAGCCCCACCCTAGCAGCGCGTGTAGATACGCAGTATTTT
NA	TRBV6-6	TRBJ2-3	NA	CASSYKVAVRTDTQYF	TGTGCCAGCAGTTACAAAGTAGCGGTCCGGACAGATACGCAGTATTTT
few	TRBV7-9	TRBJ1-4	NA	CASSLVQGREKLFF	TGTGCCAGCAGCTTAGTGCAGGGTCGGGAAAAACTGTTTTTT
NA	TRBV7-8	TRBJ2-1	TRBD1	CASSLTGDRYNEQFF	TGTGCCAGCAGCTTAACTGGGGACAGATACAATGAGCAGTTCTTC